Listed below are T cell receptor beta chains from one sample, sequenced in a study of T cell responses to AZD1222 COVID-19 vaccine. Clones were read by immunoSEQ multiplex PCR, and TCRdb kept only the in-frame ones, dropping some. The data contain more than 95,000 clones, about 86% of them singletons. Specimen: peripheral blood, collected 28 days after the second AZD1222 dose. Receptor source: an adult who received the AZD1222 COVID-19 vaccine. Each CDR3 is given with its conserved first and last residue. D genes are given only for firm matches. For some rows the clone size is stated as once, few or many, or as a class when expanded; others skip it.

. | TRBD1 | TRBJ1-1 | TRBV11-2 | CASSWDRGDTEAFF | TGTGCCAGCAGCTGGGACAGGGGAGACACTGAAGCTTTCTTT
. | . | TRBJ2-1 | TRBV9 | CASSLNSGNSYNEQFF | TGTGCCAGCAGCTTAAATAGCGGAAACTCCTACAATGAGCAGTTCTTC
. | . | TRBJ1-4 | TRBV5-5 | CASSSVSLEGLFF | TGTGCCAGCAGCTCGGTCTCACTCGAAGGGCTGTTTTTT
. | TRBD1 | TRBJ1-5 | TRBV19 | CASSKGGQSILPSNQPQHF | TGTGCCAGTAGTAAAGGGGGACAGAGCATCCTCCCTAGCAATCAGCCCCAGCATTTT
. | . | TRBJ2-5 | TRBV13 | CASSPKPQETQYF | TGTGCCAGCAGCCCGAAGCCCCAAGAGACCCAGTACTTC
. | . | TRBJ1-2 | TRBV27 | CASSFWQGHGYTF | TGTGCCAGCAGTTTTTGGCAGGGGCATGGCTACACCTTC
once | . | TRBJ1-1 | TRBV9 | CASSVGGATPAFF | TGTGCCAGCAGCGTAGGGGGCGCAACCCCCGCTTTCTTT
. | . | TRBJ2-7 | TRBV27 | CATSSTGSYEQYF | TGTGCCACATCTTCGACAGGCTCCTACGAGCAGTACTTC
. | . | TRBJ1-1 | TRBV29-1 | CSVEGGAEAFF | TGCAGCGTTGAAGGGGGAGCTGAAGCTTTCTTT
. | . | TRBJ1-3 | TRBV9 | CASSVGSTRSGNTIYF | TGTGCCAGCAGCGTAGGGTCGACACGGTCCGGAAACACCATATATTTT
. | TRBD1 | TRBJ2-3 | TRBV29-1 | CSLGTVSTDTQYF | TGCAGCCTAGGGACAGTTTCCACAGATACGCAGTATTTT
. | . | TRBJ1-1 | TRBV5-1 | CASTKDRSTEAFF | TGCGCCAGCACGAAGGATCGGAGCACTGAAGCTTTCTTT
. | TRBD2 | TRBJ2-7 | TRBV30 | CAWSTSGSYMYEQYF | TGTGCCTGGAGTACTAGCGGGAGTTACATGTACGAGCAGTACTTC
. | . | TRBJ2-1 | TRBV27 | CASSPNQGSYNEQFF | TGTGCCAGCAGTCCCAATCAGGGTTCCTACAATGAGCAGTTCTTC
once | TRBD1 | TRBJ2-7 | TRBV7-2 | CASSKARGQGFYEQYF | TGTGCCAGCAGCAAGGCTAGAGGACAGGGTTTCTACGAGCAGTACTTC
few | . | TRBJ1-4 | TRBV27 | CASRGRWGEKLFF | TGTGCCAGCAGGGGTCGGTGGGGTGAAAAACTGTTTTTT
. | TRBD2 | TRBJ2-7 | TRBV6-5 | CASSNGGNKLYEQYF | TGTGCCAGCTCCAACGGGGGGAACAAACTCTACGAGCAGTACTTC
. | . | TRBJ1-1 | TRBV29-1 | CSASEGNTEAFF | TGCAGCGCCTCCGAGGGGAACACTGAAGCTTTCTTT
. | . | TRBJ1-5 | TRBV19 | CASSIGLRGYSNQPQHF | TGTGCCAGTAGTATCGGCCTCAGGGGATATAGCAATCAGCCCCAGCATTTT
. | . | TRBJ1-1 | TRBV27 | CASKGVTESNTEAFF | TGTGCCAGCAAGGGGGTAACAGAATCTAACACTGAAGCTTTCTTT
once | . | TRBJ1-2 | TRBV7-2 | CASSHAQGHYGYTF | TGTGCCAGCTCACACGCACAGGGCCACTATGGCTACACCTTC
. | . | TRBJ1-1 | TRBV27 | CASSGGGTNTEAFF | TGTGCCAGCAGTGGGGGGGGGACGAACACTGAAGCTTTCTTT
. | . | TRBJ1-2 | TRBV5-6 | CASTQGSGYTF | TGTGCCAGCACCCAGGGATCAGGCTACACCTTC
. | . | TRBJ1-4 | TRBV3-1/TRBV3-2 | CASSRGVLSANEKLFF | TGTGCCAGCAGCCGAGGGGTACTATCGGCTAATGAAAAACTGTTTTTT
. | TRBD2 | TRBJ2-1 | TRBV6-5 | CASSYRRDYGEQFF | TGTGCCAGCAGTTACCGCCGGGACTACGGAGAGCAGTTCTTC
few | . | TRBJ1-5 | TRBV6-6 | CASSSRKIPPTPQHF | TGTGCCAGCAGTTCCCGGAAGATCCCCCCCACGCCCCAGCATTTT
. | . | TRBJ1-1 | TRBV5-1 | CASSSINLGSSTEAFF | TGCGCCAGCAGCTCGATTAATCTGGGGTCGTCCACTGAAGCTTTCTTT
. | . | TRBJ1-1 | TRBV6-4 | CASSVRPVNTEAFF | TGTGCCAGCAGTGTAAGACCAGTGAACACTGAAGCTTTCTTT
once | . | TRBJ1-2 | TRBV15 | CATSRDESGQRGYTF | TGTGCCACCAGCAGAGATGAATCAGGGCAGCGTGGCTACACCTTC
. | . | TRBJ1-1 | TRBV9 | CASSVAASGNTEAFF | TGTGCCAGCAGCGTAGCGGCCAGCGGGAACACTGAAGCTTTCTTT
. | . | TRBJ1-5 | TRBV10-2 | CASSGTANNQPQHF | TGCGCCAGCAGCGGGACCGCGAACAATCAGCCCCAGCATTTT
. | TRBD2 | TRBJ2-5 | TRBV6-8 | CASSYPAGTSGGSRFAQYF | TGTGCCAGCAGTTACCCAGCCGGGACTAGCGGGGGGTCCCGATTCGCCCAGTACTTC
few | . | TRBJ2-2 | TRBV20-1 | CSASDHWVTAMTGELFF | TGCAGTGCTAGTGATCATTGGGTTACGGCCATGACCGGGGAGCTGTTTTTT
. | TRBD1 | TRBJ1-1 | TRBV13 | CASAPGQGDEAFF | TGTGCCAGTGCTCCGGGACAGGGGGATGAAGCTTTCTTT
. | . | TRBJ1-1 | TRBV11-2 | CASSLLGEAFF | TGTGCCAGCAGCTTATTGGGTGAAGCTTTCTTT
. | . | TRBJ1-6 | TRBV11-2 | CASSLDPQGPLHF | TGTGCCAGCAGCTTAGATCCGCAGGGGCCCCTCCACTTT
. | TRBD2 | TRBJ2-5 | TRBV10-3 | CAIRTSGRETQYF | TGTGCCATCCGGACTAGCGGGAGAGAGACCCAGTACTTC
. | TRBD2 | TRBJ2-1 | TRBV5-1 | CASSLSYLLAGQVDQFF | TGCGCCAGCAGCTTGAGCTATTTACTAGCGGGACAGGTGGACCAGTTCTTC
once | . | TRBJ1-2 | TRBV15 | CATSRSGTFYGYTF | TGTGCCACCAGCAGATCCGGGACATTCTATGGCTACACCTTC
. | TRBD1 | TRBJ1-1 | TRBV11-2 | CASSPGQGRWTEAFF | TGTGCCAGCAGCCCGGGACAGGGGAGGTGGACTGAAGCTTTCTTT
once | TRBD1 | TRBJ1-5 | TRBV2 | CASSGKTGTVNSNQPQHF | TGTGCCAGCAGTGGCAAAACCGGGACAGTTAATAGCAATCAGCCCCAGCATTTT
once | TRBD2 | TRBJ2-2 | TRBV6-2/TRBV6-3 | CASSYFPSGRRTGELFF | TGTGCCAGCAGTTACTTCCCTAGCGGGAGGCGCACCGGGGAGCTGTTTTTT
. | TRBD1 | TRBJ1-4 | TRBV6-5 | CASSYSDRGNEKLFF | TGTGCCAGCAGTTACTCCGACAGGGGTAATGAAAAACTGTTTTTT
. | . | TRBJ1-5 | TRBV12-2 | CASRSYRGNYSNQPQHF | TGTGCAAGTCGCTCCTACAGGGGAAACTATAGCAATCAGCCCCAGCATTTT
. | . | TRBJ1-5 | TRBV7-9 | CASSSWTDHYSNQPQHF | TGTGCCAGCAGCTCTTGGACGGATCATTATAGCAATCAGCCCCAGCATTTT
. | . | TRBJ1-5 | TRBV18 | CASSPDSSNQPQHF | TGTGCCAGCTCACCGGATAGCAGCAATCAGCCCCAGCATTTT
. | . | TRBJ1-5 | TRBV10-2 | CASSVGGAQPQHF | TGCGCCAGCAGTGTAGGGGGGGCTCAGCCCCAGCATTTT
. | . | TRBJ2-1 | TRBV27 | CASRHPLGGVNEQFF | TGTGCCAGCAGGCATCCCCTGGGTGGGGTGAATGAGCAGTTCTTC
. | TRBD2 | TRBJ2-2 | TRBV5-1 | CASSLGLAGGRTGELFF | TGCGCCAGCAGCTTGGGACTAGCGGGGGGACGGACCGGGGAGCTGTTTTTT
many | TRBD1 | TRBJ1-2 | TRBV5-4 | CASTIGGTGTNYGYTF | TGTGCCAGCACCATAGGAGGGACAGGAACTAACTATGGCTACACCTTC
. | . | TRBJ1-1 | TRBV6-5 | CASSTTTPLNTEAFF | TGTGCCAGCAGTACTACGACACCCCTAAACACTGAAGCTTTCTTT
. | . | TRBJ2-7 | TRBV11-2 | CASSLGGYGRVSYEQYF | TGTGCCAGCAGCTTAGGCGGTTATGGTAGGGTTTCCTACGAGCAGTACTTC
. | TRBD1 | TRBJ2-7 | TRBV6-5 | CASSPDRGAHEQYF | TGTGCCAGCAGTCCAGACAGGGGGGCCCACGAGCAGTACTTC